This TCR beta chain emerged from a study of kidney transplant recipient with SARS-CoV-2 infection. Looked up from germline, CDR1 is SGHRS and CDR2 is YFSETQ. The CDR3 length is 14 residues. This clonotype was picked up a small number of times. It may be a read error: a sequence one base away is much more abundant. TCRdb passed the reads through MiXCR, listing each CDR3 protein once. The sample shows about 250,000 distinct CDR3 sequences, around 26% of them seen only once. The chain carries TRBV5-1 and TRBJ2-7; 8 positions agree with TRBD1. The source material was a blood sample, sampled at baseline and on day 111 from a kidney transplant recipient. The origin of this receptor is a young adult male patient who had COVID-19 and was a kidney transplant recipient. The graft donor may be the source of some T cells. CDR3 residues: CASSLAGGAYEPYF. In DNA, the CDR3 is TGCGCCAGCAGCTTGGCAGGGGGCGCCTACGAGCCGTACTTC.